The T cell receptor beta chain under discussion was sequenced for a study of T cells after yellow fever vaccination. Germline CDR1 reads LGHNA; CDR2 reads YSLEER. The CDR3 contains 15 residues. The ends were cut back, 4 bases at V and 5 bases at J, with 14 bases in the middle. TCRdb reprocessed the 5' RACE reads with MiXCR, giving one entry per CDR3 protein. The sample includes about 320,000 distinct CDR3 sequences, about 10% of them seen just once. The chain couples TRBV4-3 to TRBJ2-2, with D perhaps matching TRBD1 or TRBD2 (5 bases each). This receptor was taken from a man between 18 and 29 years old who received the YFV17D yellow fever vaccine. This specimen consisted of CD4+ T cells sorted from PBMCs, obtained 45 days after the yellow fever booster vaccination. CDR3: CASSPPGWGTGELFF. The CDR3 DNA is TGCGCCAGCAGCCCCCCCGGTTGGGGGACCGGGGAGCTGTTTTTT.